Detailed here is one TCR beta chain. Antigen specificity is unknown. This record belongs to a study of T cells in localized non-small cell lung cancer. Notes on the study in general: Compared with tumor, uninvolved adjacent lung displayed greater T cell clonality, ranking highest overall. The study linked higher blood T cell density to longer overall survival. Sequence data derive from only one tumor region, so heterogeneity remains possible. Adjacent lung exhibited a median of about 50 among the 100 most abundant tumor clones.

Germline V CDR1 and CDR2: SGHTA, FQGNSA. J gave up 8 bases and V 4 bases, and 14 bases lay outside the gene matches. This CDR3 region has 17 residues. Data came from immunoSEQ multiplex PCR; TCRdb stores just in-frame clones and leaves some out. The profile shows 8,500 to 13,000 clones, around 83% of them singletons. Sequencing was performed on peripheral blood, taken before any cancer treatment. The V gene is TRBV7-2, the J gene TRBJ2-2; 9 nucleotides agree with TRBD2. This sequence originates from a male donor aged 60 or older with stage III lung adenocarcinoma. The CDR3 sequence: CASSSDSLAGSWGELFF. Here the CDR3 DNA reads TGTGCCAGCAGCTCTGACTCTCTAGCGGGGAGTTGGGGGGAGCTGTTTTTT. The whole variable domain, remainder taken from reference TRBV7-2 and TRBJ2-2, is GAGVSQSPSNKVTEKGKDVELRCDPISGHTALYWYRQSLGQGLEFLIYFQGNSAPDKSGLPSDRFSAERTGGSVSTLTIQRTQQEDSAVYLCASSSDSLAGSWGELFFGEGSRLTVL.